These 12 T cell receptor beta chains share one sample of origin, sequenced in a study of T cells in Graves' hyperthyroidism and ophthalmopathy. It was RNA transcripts that yielded the amplified TCR beta CDR3 regions. TCR CDR3 underwent first-round RT-PCR with the HTBI primer set. TCRdb passed the multiplex PCR reads through MiXCR, listing each CDR3 protein once. The top ten hold 30% of the sample, which has 250,000 to 300,000 distinct CDR3 sequences, over 12% seen once. The source material was blood. The source of these receptors is a woman in her 50s with Graves' hyperthyroidism that later progressed to Graves' ophthalmopathy.

This clonotype was picked up many times. The chain combines TRBV20-1 with TRBJ1-5; D not certain. The germline gives CDR1 DFQATT, CDR2 SNEGSKA (reference sequence). Trimming took off 3 bases at V and 4 bases at J, with 7 bases between the two ends. The CDR3 contains 12 residues. The CDR3 reads CSARAGNQPQHF. The DNA of the CDR3 is TGCAGTGCTAGGGCGGGTAATCAGCCCCAGCATTTT.

This clonotype was seen repeatedly, ten times or more. The CDR3 coding sequence is TGTGCCATCAGTGAGCCCGGTGAGCAGTTCTTC. The encoded protein is CAISEPGEQFF. This chain joins TRBV10-3 and TRBJ2-1; no clear D. Germline V gene lookup returns CDR1 ENHRY and CDR2 SYGVKD. The CDR3 contains 11 residues. Trimming stripped 2 bases from V and 9 bases from J, with 5 bases between.

In its sample, this clonotype was seen many times. The rearrangement uses TRBV12-3 or TRBV12-4 and TRBJ1-4, with 9 bases identical to TRBD1. V dropped 4 bases and J dropped 8; count of bases not matched to a gene: 11. The CDR3 length is 16 residues. CDR3 loop: CASSWGAGQGEEKLFF. As DNA, the CDR3 is TGTGCCAGCAGTTGGGGGGCGGGACAGGGTGAGGAAAAACTGTTTTTT.

The rearrangement links TRBV7-2 to TRBJ2-3, with D maybe TRBD2 (5 bases). The germline gives CDR1 SGHTA, CDR2 FQGNSA. V was shortened by 1 base and J by 5 bases, with 13 bases between the two germline ends. The CDR3 contains 15 residues. The CDR3 protein is CASSLDGSRGDTQYF. In DNA, the CDR3 is TGTGCCAGCAGCTTAGATGGGAGTAGAGGAGATACGCAGTATTTT.

The sample holds a few counts of this clonotype. The chain has TRBV27 and TRBJ2-7, with TRBD2 identical over 12 bases. The CDR3 extends over 15 amino acids. Looked up from germline, CDR1 is MNHEY and CDR2 is SMNVEV (reference sequence). V lost 6 bases, J lost 8 bases, and 11 bases stayed unmatched. The CDR3 nucleotides read TGTGCCAGCAGGGGGATGACTAGCGGGAGAGAGCAGCAGTACTTC. Amino acid sequence: CASRGMTSGREQQYF.

The chain recombines TRBV9 with TRBJ1-6; perhaps TRBD1 as D (6 bases). V was pared by 3 bases and J by 7 bases, with 14 bases between. The length of the CDR3 is 15 residues. Germline V gene data show CDR1 as SGDLS and CDR2 as YYNGEE. CDR3 coding DNA: TGTGCCAGCAGCGCTGGCGGGACACAGAATTCACCCCTCCACTTT. Encoded protein: CASSAGGTQNSPLHF.

This clonotype was found many times. V and J are TRBV28 and TRBJ2-1; possibly TRBD1 for D (6 bases). CDR1 MDHEN and CDR2 SYDVKM come from the germline V gene. V gave up 6 bases and J gave up 0 bases, with 12 bases separating them. The CDR3 extends over 15 amino acids. The CDR3 DNA reads as TGTGCCAGCAGCTCAGGGGATAGCTCCTACAATGAGCAGTTCTTC. It translates to CASSSGDSSYNEQFF.

This clonotype was seen many times. V and J are TRBV30 and TRBJ2-4; D may match TRBD1 or TRBD2 (5 bases each). Germline lookup yields CDR1 GTSNPN and CDR2 SVGIG (reference sequence). The CDR3 consists of 14 residues. The germline V and J ends were trimmed by 4 bases and 0 bases, with 10 bases remaining between them. The CDR3 nucleotides are TGTGCCTGGAATGAGGGGCTAGCCAAAAACATTCAGTACTTC. Amino acid sequence: CAWNEGLAKNIQYF.

This clonotype was counted at least ten times. The chain joins TRBV6-1 to TRBJ2-5; D gene uncertain. Germline CDR1 and CDR2: MNHNS and SASEGT. CDR3 length: 11 amino acids. Trimming removed 6 bases at V and 4 bases at J, with 6 bases between. This CDR3 is CASRAGETQYF. DNA of the CDR3: TGTGCCAGCAGAGCCGGAGAGACCCAGTACTTC.

The rearrangement links TRBV15 to TRBJ2-3; 9 positions match TRBD2. Germline CDR1 is LNHNV and CDR2 is YYDKDF (reference sequence). The CDR3 is made up of 18 amino acids. V was pared by 0 bases and J by 3 bases, with 10 bases of the junction left unmatched. The CDR3 region is CATSRDLSSGSDTDTQYF. The CDR3 nucleotides read TGTGCCACCAGCAGAGATCTGAGTAGCGGGAGTGATACAGATACGCAGTATTTT.

This clonotype was detected ten times or more. The genes are TRBV20-1 and TRBJ2-2; D gene unclear. Germline CDR1 is DFQATT and CDR2 is SNEGSKA (reference sequence). The germline V and J ends were trimmed by 0 bases and 1 base, with 6 bases remaining between them. This CDR3 spans 14 amino acids. The CDR3 nucleotides read TGCAGTGCTAGAGAATCGGGGAACACCGGGGAGCTGTTTTTT. Protein: CSARESGNTGELFF.

This clonotype was counted many times. The V and J genes are TRBV6-8 and TRBJ1-2, with TRBD1 as a possible D gene (5 bases). The CDR3 is 13 amino acids. Germline V gene data show CDR1 as MNHGY and CDR2 as SAAAGT. V lost 6 bases to trimming and J lost 5 bases, with 13 bases between them. CDR3 protein: CASSPDSKYGYTF. The CDR3, as DNA: TGTGCCAGCAGCCCAGACAGCAAGTATGGCTACACCTTC.